The T cell receptor beta chain under discussion was sequenced for a study of blood T cells in healthy people across ages. Study findings and constraints: Estimated diversity that came from one million T cells was considered an underestimate.

This clonotype was seen more than once but under ten times. Its specificity is not known. Combining a sample-barcoded 5' primer with a J-beta primer mix, a second PCR ran for roughly 7 to 12 cycles. TCRdb passed the 5' RACE reads through MiXCR, listing each CDR3 protein once. The table records 600,000 to 1,000,000 distinct CDR3 sequences, roughly 25% of them present only once. This CDR3 comprises 15 residues. V gave up 0 bases and J gave up 0 bases, with 7 bases separating them. Germline assignment: CDR1 MRHNA and CDR2 SNTAGT. The same data also went into a second study, on T cells of mothers and their children. That work contributes: Sequencing revealed no T cell clones that were persistent and microchimeric.

This clonotype was sampled from a boy younger than 18 in good health. The V call is TRBV6-4, the J call TRBJ2-3; D not certain. The material sequenced was blood. DNA for the CDR3: TGTGCCAGCAGTGACTCGGACGGGAGCACAGATACGCAGTATTTT. As protein: CASSDSDGSTDTQYF.